These 11 T cell receptor beta chains were sequenced from one sample in a study of T cell clonality in common variable immunodeficiency. Findings and limits, study-wide: Common variable immunodeficiency TCR beta sequences reportedly had fewer deletions and N-nucleotide insertions.

The repertoire was sequenced with immunoSEQ multiplex PCR; TCRdb's copy has only in-frame clones and lacks some. The profile covers about 30,000 clones, none occurring a single time. Their cognate antigens are unknown. What was sequenced was peripheral blood mononuclear cells. Every receptor here comes from a human donor with common variable immunodeficiency.

Comment on this clone: Read coverage stops 3 residues before the CDR3 terminus; the germline J gene supplies the remainder. The chain has TRBV6-2 or TRBV6-3 and TRBJ1-1; D is unclear. The germline V gene has CDR1 MNHEY and CDR2 SVGEGT. The CDR3 consists of 12 residues. Incomplete CDR3 DNA: TGTGCCAGCAGTCAAAACTCCCTCGGA. Amino acids: CASSQNSLG. The full CDR3 protein reads CASSQNSLGAFF.

This clone was counted a few times. Coverage ceases 3 residues before the CDR3 finishes, and the germline J gene fills in the end. This chain links TRBV2 with TRBJ2-1, with 11 bases identical to TRBD1. The germline V gene has CDR1 SNHLY and CDR2 FYNNEI. J was trimmed by 7 bases and V by 6 bases; bases with no gene match: 5. This CDR3 region has 14 residues. CDR3 bases read: TGTGCCAGCAGGTCGGGACAGGGGGTTAATGAG. Its protein product is CASRSGQGVNE. In full, the CDR3 is CASRSGQGVNEQFF. Looking up the rest from reference TRBV2 and TRBJ2-1 gives the full variable domain: EPEVTQTPSHQVTQMGQEVILRCVPISNHLYFYWYRQILGQKVEFLVSFYNNEISEKSEIFDDQFSVERPDGSNFTLKIRSTKLEDSAMYFCASRSGQGVNEQFFGPGTRLTVL.

Regarding this clone: The CDR3 end is not reached by the read, which stops 3 residues before it; the germline J gene fills it in. This chain joins TRBV6-2 or TRBV6-3 and TRBJ1-6; D call uncertain. The CDR3 sequence is 14 residues long. With 2 bases removed from V and 6 bases from J, the gap between germline ends came to 8 bases. From germline, CDR1 is MNHEY and CDR2 SVGEGT. CDR3 protein: CASSYTDLNSPLHF. CDR3 bases read: TGTGCCAGCAGTTACACAGACCTTAATTCACCC.

In regard to this clone: The read ends 3 residues shy of where the CDR3 ends; the end is completed using the germline J gene. V is TRBV7-3 and J is TRBJ1-1; 7 bases align to TRBD1. J gave up 5 bases and V 5 bases, and 8 bases lay outside the gene matches. CDR1 SGHTA and CDR2 FQGTGA come from the germline V gene. This CDR3 is 14 amino acids long. CDR3 DNA, as far as it was read: TGTGCCAGCAGCAAAAATCCACAGGGGACTGAA. This gives the protein CASSKNPQGTE. The entire CDR3 sequence reads CASSKNPQGTEAFF. The full variable domain, in which reference TRBV7-3 and TRBJ1-1 provide the parts outside the CDR3, is GAGVSQTPSNKVTEKGKYVELRCDPISGHTALYWYRQSLGQGPEFLIYFQGTGAADDSGLPNDRFFAVRPEGSVSTLKIQRTERGDSAVYLCASSKNPQGTEAFFGQGTRLTVV.

As to this clone: The DNA ends 3 residues before the CDR3 does, and the rest of the CDR3 is filled in from the germline J gene. V and J are TRBV7-2 and TRBJ1-1; D is unresolved. The germline V gene encodes CDR1 SGHTA and CDR2 FQGNSA. The V and J ends lost 1 base and 0 bases respectively, with 9 bases between them. The CDR3 spans 15 residues. This CDR3 reads CASSLGWALNTEAFF. CDR3 DNA, as far as it was read: TGTGCCAGCAGCTTAGGATGGGCTTTGAACACTGAA.

As regards this clone: Compared with germline, one end of the junction differs, possibly owing to a read error. From the germline J gene comes the end of the CDR3, since the read stops 3 residues before it. The chain recombines TRBV19 with TRBJ1-2; D remains unclear. Germline V gives CDR1 LNHDA, CDR2 SQIVND (reference sequence). This CDR3 is 13 amino acids long. CDR3 sequence reads: CTSEQQNYGGYTF. Partial CDR3 DNA: TGTACCAGTGAGCAGCAGAACTATGGTGGC.

This clone was found a few times. The CDR3 extends 3 residues past the end of the read, so its final part is completed from the germline J gene. This chain connects TRBV19 to TRBJ1-1; TRBD1 is a possible D gene (5 bases). CDR3 size: 16 residues. In germline, CDR1 is LNHDA, CDR2 SQIVND (reference sequence). Between the trimmed V and J ends, which lost 4 bases and 1 base, there was a span of 16 bases. CDR3 loop: CASSTQDREPNTEAFF. The sequenced CDR3 bases are TGTGCCAGTAGTACGCAAGACAGAGAACCGAACACTGAA.

A note on this clone: The read terminates 3 residues before the CDR3 end, so the remaining end is supplied by the germline J gene. The chain uses TRBV5-5 and TRBJ2-2; D is uncertain. The V and J ends lost 1 base and 5 bases respectively, with 6 bases between them. CDR3 length: 13 residues. The germline CDR1 and CDR2 sequences are SGHKS and YYEKEE (reference sequence). The part of the CDR3 DNA that was read is TGTGCCAGCAGCTTGTATAGTACCGGGGAG. It yields the protein CASSLYSTGE. The entire CDR3 sequence reads CASSLYSTGELFF.

As concerns this clone: The read stops 3 residues short of the end of the CDR3; the missing end is completed from the germline J gene. The chain links TRBV5-4 to TRBJ1-6; possibly TRBD1 for D (6 bases). Germline V gives CDR1 SGHNT, CDR2 YYREEE (reference sequence). V gave up 9 bases and J gave up 8 bases, with 6 bases separating them. This CDR3 is built from 10 residues. The CDR3 DNA, read in part, is TGTGCCACAGGGGATTCACCC. It yields the protein CATGDSP. The entire CDR3 reads CATGDSPLHF.

Of note for this clone: With the read ending 3 residues before the CDR3 end, the germline J gene is used to fill in that end. The chain joins TRBV20-1 to TRBJ1-2; D is unclear. CDR3 length: 13 amino acids. The germline gives CDR1 DFQATT, CDR2 SNEGSKA (reference sequence). V was shortened by 6 bases and J by 4 bases, with 15 bases between the two germline ends. Incomplete CDR3 DNA: TGCAGTGCCCTATGGGCTCTGCCCTATGGC. Protein sequence: CSALWALPYG. The whole CDR3 protein reads CSALWALPYGYTF.

Comments on this clone: The CDR3 goes on 3 residues after the read ends, and that part is filled in from the germline J gene. V and J are TRBV5-1 and TRBJ2-5; 9 nucleotides match TRBD2. V trimming: 3 bases; J trimming: 5 bases; junction bases outside the gene matches: 8. The CDR3 totals 15 residues. Germline CDR1 is SGHRS and CDR2 is YFSETQ. The CDR3 DNA, read in part, is TGCGCCAGCAGCTCCCGCGGCGGGGGGGCGGAGACC. It encodes CASSSRGGGAET. The full CDR3 reads CASSSRGGGAETQYF.